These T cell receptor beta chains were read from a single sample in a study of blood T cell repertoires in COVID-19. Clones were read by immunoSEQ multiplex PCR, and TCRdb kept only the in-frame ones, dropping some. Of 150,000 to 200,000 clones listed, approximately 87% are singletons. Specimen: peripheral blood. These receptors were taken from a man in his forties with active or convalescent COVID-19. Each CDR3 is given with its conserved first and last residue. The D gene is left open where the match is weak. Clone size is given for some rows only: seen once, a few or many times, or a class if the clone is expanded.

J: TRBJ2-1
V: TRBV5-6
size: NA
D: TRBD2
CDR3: CASTTRRAGGPQFF
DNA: TGTGCCAGCACCACTAGGAGGGCGGGGGGGCCTCAGTTCTTC

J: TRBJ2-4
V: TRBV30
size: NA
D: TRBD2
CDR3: CAWAGTSGGKNIQYF
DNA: TGTGCCTGGGCCGGGACTAGCGGGGGCAAAAACATTCAGTACTTC

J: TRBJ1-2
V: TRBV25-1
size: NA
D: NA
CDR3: CASSGLKSGYGYTF
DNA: TGTGCCAGCAGTGGACTCAAGAGCGGCTATGGCTACACCTTC

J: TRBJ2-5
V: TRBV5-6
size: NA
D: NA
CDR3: CASSHGRGHQETQYF
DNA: TGTGCCAGCAGCCACGGGCGGGGTCACCAAGAGACCCAGTACTTC

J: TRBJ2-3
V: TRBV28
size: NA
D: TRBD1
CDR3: CASSLTGRTDTQYF
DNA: TGTGCCAGCAGTTTGACAGGGCGCACAGATACGCAGTATTTT

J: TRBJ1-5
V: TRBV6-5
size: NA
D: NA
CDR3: CASRNPTVGNQPQHF
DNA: TGTGCCAGCCGTAACCCGACAGTTGGAAATCAGCCCCAGCATTTT

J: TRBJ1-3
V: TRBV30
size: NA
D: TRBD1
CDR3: CAWTGGAPGNTIYF
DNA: TGTGCCTGGACAGGGGGCGCCCCTGGAAACACCATATATTTT

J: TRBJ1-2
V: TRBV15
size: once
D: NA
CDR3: CATSRSGGGYYGYTF
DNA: TGTGCCACCAGCAGATCTGGCGGCGGATACTATGGCTACACCTTC

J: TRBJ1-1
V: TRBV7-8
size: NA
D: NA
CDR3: CASSLVSGEAFF
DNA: TGTGCCAGCAGCTTAGTTTCAGGAGAAGCTTTCTTT

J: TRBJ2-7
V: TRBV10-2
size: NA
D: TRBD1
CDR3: CASSKGQGARYEQYF
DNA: TGCGCCAGCAGTAAGGGACAGGGGGCGCGTTACGAGCAGTACTTC

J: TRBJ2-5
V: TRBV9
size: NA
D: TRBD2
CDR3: CASSPGTNTQETQYF
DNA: TGTGCCAGCAGCCCCGGGACTAACACTCAAGAGACCCAGTACTTC

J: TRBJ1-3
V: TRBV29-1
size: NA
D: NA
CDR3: CSVANREGNTIYF
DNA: TGCAGCGTAGCCAACAGGGAGGGAAACACCATATATTTT

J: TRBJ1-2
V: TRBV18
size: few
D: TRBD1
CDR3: CASSPTGQSYNYGYTF
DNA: TGTGCCAGCTCACCAACGGGACAGAGTTATAACTATGGCTACACCTTC

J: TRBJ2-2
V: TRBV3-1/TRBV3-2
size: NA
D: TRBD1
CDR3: CASSIQGASPTGELFF
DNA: TGTGCCAGCAGCATCCAGGGGGCAAGCCCCACCGGGGAGCTGTTTTTT

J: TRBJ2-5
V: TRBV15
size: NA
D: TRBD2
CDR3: CATSVRLAGDGTQYF
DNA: TGTGCCACCAGCGTCCGACTAGCGGGGGATGGGACCCAGTACTTC

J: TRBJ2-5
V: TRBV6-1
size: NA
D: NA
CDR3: CASSLYQETQYF
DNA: TGTGCCAGCAGTCTGTACCAAGAGACCCAGTACTTC

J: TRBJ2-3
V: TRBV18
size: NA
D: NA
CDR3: CASSPSLRYSSTDTQYF
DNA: TGTGCCAGCTCACCATCCCTACGGTACTCTAGCACAGATACGCAGTATTTT

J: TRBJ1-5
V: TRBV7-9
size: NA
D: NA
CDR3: CASSRNRDQPQHF
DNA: TGTGCCAGCAGCCGAAACAGGGATCAGCCCCAGCATTTT

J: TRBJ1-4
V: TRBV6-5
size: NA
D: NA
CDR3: CASSQTGIRGEKLFF
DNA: TGTGCCAGCAGCCAGACCGGGATCAGAGGGGAAAAACTGTTTTTT

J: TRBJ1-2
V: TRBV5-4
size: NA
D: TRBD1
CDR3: CASSLGRDSVWVGYTF
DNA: TGTGCCAGCAGCTTGGGCCGGGACAGCGTTTGGGTTGGCTACACCTTC

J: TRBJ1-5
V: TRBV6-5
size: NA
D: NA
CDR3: CASRGALKNYQPQHF
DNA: TGTGCCAGTCGGGGGGCCCTAAAAAATTATCAGCCCCAGCATTTT

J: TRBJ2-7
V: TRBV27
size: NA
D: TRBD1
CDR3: CASSFGTGSSYEQYF
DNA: TGTGCCAGCAGTTTCGGGACAGGAAGCTCCTACGAGCAGTACTTC

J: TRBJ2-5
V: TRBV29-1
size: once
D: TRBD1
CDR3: CSVATGTGVGETQYF
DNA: TGCAGCGTTGCAACCGGGACAGGGGTCGGAGAGACCCAGTACTTC

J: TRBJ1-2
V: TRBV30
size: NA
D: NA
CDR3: CAWSVRTVLNYGYTF
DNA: TGTGCCTGGAGTGTACGGACAGTCCTGAACTATGGCTACACCTTC

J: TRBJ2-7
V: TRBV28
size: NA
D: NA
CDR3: CASLPPAGFFFSYEQYF
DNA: TGTGCCAGCCTACCCCCGGCGGGGTTTTTTTTCTCCTACGAGCAGTACTTC

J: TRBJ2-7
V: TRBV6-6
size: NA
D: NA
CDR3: CATRPLKITYEQYF
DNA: TGTGCCACTAGGCCGCTCAAGATCACCTACGAGCAGTACTTC

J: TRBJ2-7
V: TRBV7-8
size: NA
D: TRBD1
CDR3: CASSPTPGTGRYEQYF
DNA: TGTGCCAGCAGCCCGACTCCCGGGACAGGGCGCTACGAGCAGTACTTC

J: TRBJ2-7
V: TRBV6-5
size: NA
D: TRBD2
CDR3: CASMSGGGLEQYF
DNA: TGTGCCAGCATGAGCGGGGGGGGGCTCGAGCAGTACTTC

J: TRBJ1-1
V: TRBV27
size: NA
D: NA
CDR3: CASSFGSQAFF
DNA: TGTGCCAGCAGTTTTGGCAGTCAAGCTTTCTTT

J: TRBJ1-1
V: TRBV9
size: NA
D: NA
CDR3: CASSSIQGGDEAFF
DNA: TGTGCCAGCAGCTCAATACAGGGAGGGGATGAAGCTTTCTTT

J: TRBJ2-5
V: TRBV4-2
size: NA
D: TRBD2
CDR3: CASSQDWRGAGETQYF
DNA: TGTGCCAGCAGCCAAGATTGGCGGGGGGCGGGGGAGACCCAGTACTTC

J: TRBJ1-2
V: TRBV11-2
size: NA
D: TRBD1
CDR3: CASRRIRDRGEVDGYTF
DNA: TGTGCCAGCAGAAGAATCCGGGACAGGGGTGAGGTGGATGGCTACACCTTC

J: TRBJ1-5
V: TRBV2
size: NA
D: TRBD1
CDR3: CASRKEGQNNQPQHF
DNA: TGTGCCAGCAGAAAGGAGGGACAGAACAATCAGCCCCAGCATTTT

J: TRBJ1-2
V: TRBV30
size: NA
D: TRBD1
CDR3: CAWGGTGGFGYTF
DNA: TGTGCCTGGGGGGGGACAGGGGGCTTCGGCTACACCTTC

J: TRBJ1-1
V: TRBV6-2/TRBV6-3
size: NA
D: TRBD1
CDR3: CASSTGQPNTEAFF
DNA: TGTGCCAGCAGCACGGGACAGCCGAACACTGAAGCTTTCTTT

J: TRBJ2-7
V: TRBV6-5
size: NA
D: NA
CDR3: CASSPRGHEQYF
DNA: TGTGCCAGCAGCCCCAGGGGCCACGAGCAGTACTTC

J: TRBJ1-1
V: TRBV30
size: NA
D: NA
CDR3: CAWSVAQVNTEAFF
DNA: TGTGCCTGGAGTGTAGCACAGGTGAACACTGAAGCTTTCTTT

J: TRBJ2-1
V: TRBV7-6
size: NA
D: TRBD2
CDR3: CASSLALAGGLSSYNEQFF
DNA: TGTGCCAGCAGCTTAGCCCTAGCGGGGGGGCTTAGCTCCTACAATGAGCAGTTCTTC

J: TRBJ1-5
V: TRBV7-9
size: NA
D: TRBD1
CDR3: CASSSGTGHSNQPQHF
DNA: TGTGCCAGCAGCTCTGGGACAGGGCATAGCAATCAGCCCCAGCATTTT

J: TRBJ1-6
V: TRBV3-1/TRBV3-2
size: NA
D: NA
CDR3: CASSHGQYNSPLHF
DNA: TGTGCCAGCAGCCATGGACAATATAATTCACCCCTCCACTTT

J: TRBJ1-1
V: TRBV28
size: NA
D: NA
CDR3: CASSPPARVETEAFF
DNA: TGTGCCAGCAGCCCGCCGGCTCGGGTAGAAACTGAAGCTTTCTTT

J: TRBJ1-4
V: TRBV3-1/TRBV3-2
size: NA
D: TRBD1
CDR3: CASSPRGLMANEKLFF
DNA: TGTGCCAGCAGCCCCAGGGGGCTCATGGCTAATGAAAAACTGTTTTTT

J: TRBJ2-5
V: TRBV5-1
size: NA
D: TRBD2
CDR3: CASSATSGEQETQYF
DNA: TGCGCCAGCAGCGCGACTAGCGGGGAACAAGAGACCCAGTACTTC

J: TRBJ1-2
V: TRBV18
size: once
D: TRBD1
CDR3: CASSSLGQAGDGYGYTF
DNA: TGTGCCAGCTCATCACTTGGACAGGCAGGCGACGGGTATGGCTACACCTTC

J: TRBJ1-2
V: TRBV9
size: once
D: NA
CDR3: CASSGGQTYGYTF
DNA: TGTGCCAGCAGCGGAGGACAGACCTATGGCTACACCTTC

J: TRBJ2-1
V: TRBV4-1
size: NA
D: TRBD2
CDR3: CASSQRLAGGHHEQFF
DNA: TGCGCCAGCAGCCAGCGACTAGCGGGGGGCCATCATGAGCAGTTCTTC

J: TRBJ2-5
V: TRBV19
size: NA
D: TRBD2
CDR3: CASSPRTSGGSETQYF
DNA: TGTGCCAGTAGTCCGCGGACTAGCGGGGGGTCAGAGACCCAGTACTTC

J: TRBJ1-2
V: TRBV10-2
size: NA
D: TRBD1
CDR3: CASSESRTGLNYGYTF
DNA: TGCGCCAGCAGTGAGTCGCGGACAGGATTAAACTATGGCTACACCTTC

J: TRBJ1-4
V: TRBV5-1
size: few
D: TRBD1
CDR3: CASSPTGGNEKLFF
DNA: TGCGCCAGCAGCCCAACAGGGGGTAATGAAAAACTGTTTTTT

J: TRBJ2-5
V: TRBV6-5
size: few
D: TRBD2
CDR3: CASRPFGEGETQYF
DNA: TGTGCCAGCCGTCCCTTCGGGGAGGGAGAGACCCAGTACTTC

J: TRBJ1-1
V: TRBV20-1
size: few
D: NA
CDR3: CSASSGGTEAFF
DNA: TGCAGTGCTAGTAGCGGGGGCACTGAAGCTTTCTTT

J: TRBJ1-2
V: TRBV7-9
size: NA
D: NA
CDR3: CASSAGRIYGYTF
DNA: TGTGCCAGCAGCGCGGGCCGTATCTATGGCTACACCTTC

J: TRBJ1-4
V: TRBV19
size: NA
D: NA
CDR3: CASSIPGLTNEKLFF
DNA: TGTGCCAGTAGTATACCGGGATTAACTAATGAAAAACTGTTTTTT

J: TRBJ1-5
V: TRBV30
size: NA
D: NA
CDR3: CAWTLKGHRNQPQHF
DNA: TGTGCCTGGACTCTAAAGGGACACCGCAATCAGCCCCAGCATTTT